These 21 T cell receptor beta chains share one sample of origin, sequenced in a study of OX40 agonist ivuxolimab in advanced cancers. Generated by immunoSEQ multiplex PCR, the TCRdb table keeps only in-frame clones and is missing some. The sample has tens of thousands of clones; approximately 90% are singletons. The sequenced sample was CD4+ or CD8+ T cells sorted from blood, obtained in a trial of the OX40 agonist ivuxolimab. These receptors originate from an adult with an advanced solid tumor such as melanoma, head and neck, liver or kidney cancer.

The chain couples TRBV5-1 to TRBJ1-5; D gene uncertain. The CDR3 runs 14 residues. From germline, CDR1 is SGHRS and CDR2 YFSETQ. The V end lost 0 bases, the J end lost 7 bases, and 11 bases lay between the germline ends. The CDR3 protein is CASSLAPFGQPQHF. CDR3 DNA: TGCGCCAGCAGCTTGGCCCCGTTTGGGCAGCCCCAGCATTTT.

The genes are TRBV4-2 and TRBJ2-1, with D maybe TRBD2 (6 bases). The CDR3 is 14 amino acids. Germline loops: CDR1 LGHNA, CDR2 YNFKEQ. V was trimmed by 2 bases and J by 2 bases, leaving 7 bases between them. The CDR3 DNA reads as TGTGCCAGCAGCCAAACGGGGGCCTACAATGAGCAGTTCTTC. Protein sequence: CASSQTGAYNEQFF.

The rearrangement joins TRBV10-3 to TRBJ2-2; 7 bases map to TRBD1. V lost 6 bases, J lost 1 base, and 2 bases stayed unmatched. From germline, CDR1 is ENHRY and CDR2 SYGVKD. The CDR3 has 14 residues. CDR3 in amino acids: CAISDRENTGELFF. In DNA form, the CDR3 reads TGTGCCATCAGCGACAGGGAGAACACCGGGGAGCTGTTTTTT.

The gene calls are TRBV6-1 and TRBJ1-3; D call uncertain. The CDR3 loop spans 14 amino acids. V was trimmed by 6 bases and J by 0 bases, leaving 9 bases between them. Germline V gene sequence: CDR1 MNHNS, CDR2 SASEGT. CDR3 nucleotides: TGTGCCAGCAGCCCACATGGCTCTGGAAACACCATATATTTT. Translating gives CASSPHGSGNTIYF.

Here the CDR3 reads CASSINGPPLHF. DNA for the CDR3: TGTGCCAGCAGTATTAACGGTCCACCCCTCCACTTT. This chain uses TRBV25-1 with TRBJ1-6; D is unresolved. Trimming left V 5 bases short and J 11 bases short, with 10 bases between. Germline CDR1 is MGHDK and CDR2 is SYGVNS. The CDR3 runs to 12 residues.

The chain employs TRBV2 and TRBJ2-3; 9 bases are shared with TRBD1. Per germline, CDR1 SNHLY and CDR2 FYNNEI. The CDR3 runs to 14 residues. Trimming removed 6 bases from V and 4 bases from J; junction bases left unmatched: 5. CDR3 nucleotide sequence: TGTGCCAGCAGATTGGGACAGGGCTCAGATACGCAGTATTTT. Residues: CASRLGQGSDTQYF.

The rearrangement joins TRBV10-3 to TRBJ1-2; D uncertain. Per germline, CDR1 ENHRY and CDR2 SYGVKD. The CDR3 is 12 residues long. Trimming removed 8 bases from V and 14 bases from J, with 21 bases in between. The CDR3 is CAIGVSPPLITF. CDR3 sequence (DNA): TGTGCCATCGGAGTGTCACCGCCCTTAATAACCTTC.

In this sample, this clone turned up once. The chain links TRBV6-5 to TRBJ2-5, with 7 bases that match TRBD1. Germline CDR1 is MNHEY and CDR2 is SVGAGI. This CDR3 contains 13 residues. The junction had 5 bases not matched to a gene; V was cut back by 6 bases and J by 4 bases. The CDR3 sequence is CASSTTGAETQYF. The CDR3 DNA follows: TGTGCCAGCAGCACCACAGGGGCAGAGACCCAGTACTTC.

This chain uses TRBV28 with TRBJ1-5; the D is unclear. The germline V gene encodes CDR1 MDHEN and CDR2 SYDVKM. The CDR3 has 14 amino acids. With 4 bases removed from V and 4 bases from J, the gap between germline ends came to 11 bases. The DNA of the CDR3 is TGTGCCAGCAGTTCTAACTGGGTAAATCAGCCCCAGCATTTT. Amino acid sequence: CASSSNWVNQPQHF.

V usage is TRBV7-6 and J usage is TRBJ2-1, with 9 bases identical to TRBD2. This CDR3 region has 16 residues. V was pared by 0 bases and J by 5 bases, with 5 bases of the junction left unmatched. The germline CDR1 and CDR2 sequences are SGHVS and FNYEAQ. The CDR3 loop is CASSLAWRGGDNEQFF. For the CDR3, the DNA is TGTGCCAGCAGCTTAGCATGGCGGGGGGGGGACAATGAGCAGTTCTTC.

The genes are TRBV7-9 and TRBJ2-5; the D call may be TRBD1 or TRBD2 (5 bases each). V was clipped by 8 bases and J by 5 bases, with 15 bases between them. The length of the CDR3 is 13 residues. Germline values: CDR1 SEHNR, CDR2 FQNEAQ (reference sequence). CDR3 amino acids: CASYAPREETQYF. DNA for the CDR3: TGTGCCAGCTATGCGCCCAGGGAGGAGACCCAGTACTTC.

This rearrangement joins TRBV15 to TRBJ2-1; 13 positions match TRBD2. V shed 2 bases and J 8 bases; nucleotides not matched to a gene: 9. The CDR3 contains 17 residues. CDR1 and CDR2 (germline): LNHNV, YYDKDF (reference sequence). As DNA, the CDR3 is TGTGCCACCAGCAGACCACTAGCGGGAGGGCCGGTAGATGAGCAGTTCTTC. Encoded protein: CATSRPLAGGPVDEQFF. Looking up the rest from reference TRBV15 and TRBJ2-1 gives the full variable domain: DAMVIQNPRYQVTQFGKPVTLSCSQTLNHNVMYWYQQKSSQAPKLLFHYYDKDFNNEADTPDNFQSRRPNTSFCFLDIRSPGLGDTAMYLCATSRPLAGGPVDEQFFGPGTRLTVL.

This chain connects TRBV9 to TRBJ1-1; TRBD1 is a possible D gene (5 bases). Germline V gene lookup returns CDR1 SGDLS and CDR2 YYNGEE. With 0 bases removed from V and 7 bases from J, the gap between germline ends came to 13 bases. The CDR3 sequence is 14 residues long. The CDR3 loop reads CASSVAIDSLEAFF. The DNA of the CDR3 is TGTGCCAGCAGCGTAGCCATTGACAGCCTTGAAGCTTTCTTT.

V is TRBV9 and J is TRBJ2-3, with D maybe TRBD2 (5 bases). The CDR3 covers 16 residues. V was clipped by 2 bases and J by 3 bases, with 16 bases between them. Germline CDR1 reads SGDLS; CDR2 reads YYNGEE. The CDR3 DNA is TGTGCCAGCAGCGTCAGCGGTTTCCCCTGGACAGATACGCAGTATTTT. This sequence encodes CASSVSGFPWTDTQYF.

This clone was seen once. V and J are TRBV5-4 and TRBJ1-1; D uncertain. The CDR3 has 12 amino acids. The V gene's germline CDR1 is SGHNT and CDR2 YYREEE (reference sequence). V shed 9 bases and J shed 2 bases, with 11 bases lying between them. The CDR3 DNA reads TGTGCCACATTTACAGCAAACACTGAAGCTTTCTTT. It encodes CATFTANTEAFF.

This sequence joins TRBV29-1 and TRBJ1-4; 7 bases agree with TRBD1. This CDR3 contains 15 residues. Germline CDR1 and CDR2: SQVTM and ANQGSEA. V shed 4 bases and J 2 bases; nucleotides not matched to a gene: 7. CDR3 sequence reads: CSVGERGRTNEKLFF. The CDR3 DNA sequence: TGCAGCGTTGGGGAGAGGGGGCGTACTAATGAAAAACTGTTTTTT.

The chain is built from TRBV7-2 and TRBJ1-1; D is unclear. The V gene lost 5 bases and the J gene lost 7 bases, with 14 bases spanning the gap. Germline CDR1 is SGHTA and CDR2 is FQGNSA. CDR3 length equals 13 residues. The CDR3 DNA follows: TGTGCCAGCAGCCCCGTCTTGCGGGGTGAAGCTTTCTTT. It encodes CASSPVLRGEAFF.

For this clone: The same CDR3 is also encoded by other DNA sequences in this sample. The chain has TRBV20-1 and TRBJ2-1; no definite D call. Trimming shortened V by 1 base and J by 7 bases, and 5 bases separated the two germline ends. CDR1 is DFQATT, CDR2 SNEGSKA, per germline (reference sequence). The CDR3 runs to 11 residues. The CDR3 is CSARVVNEQFF. As DNA, the CDR3 is TGCAGTGCTAGAGTGGTAAATGAGCAGTTCTTC.

This rearrangement joins TRBV10-3 to TRBJ1-2, with 7 bases identical to TRBD1. Germline values: CDR1 ENHRY, CDR2 SYGVKD. The CDR3 has 15 amino acids. With V trimmed by 4 bases and J by 5 bases, 10 bases remained unmatched. The CDR3 sequence: CAISGGDRVIYGYTF. Here the CDR3 DNA reads TGTGCCATCAGTGGAGGAGACAGGGTAATATATGGCTACACCTTC.

The gene calls are TRBV5-1 and TRBJ1-1; D is ambiguous. The ends were cut back, 4 bases at V and 5 bases at J, with 18 bases in the middle. This CDR3 is 15 amino acids long. CDR1 SGHRS and CDR2 YFSETQ come from the germline V gene. The CDR3 DNA reads as TGCGCCAGCAGCGAGCGGGCCATAGGGAGGACTGAAGCTTTCTTT. The encoded protein is CASSERAIGRTEAFF.

The V gene is TRBV6-6, the J gene TRBJ1-6; 8 nucleotides line up with TRBD1. Germline assignment: CDR1 MNHNY and CDR2 SVGAGI (reference sequence). With V trimmed by 0 bases and J by 7 bases, 5 bases remained unmatched. The CDR3 covers 16 residues. This CDR3 reads CASSYSPGGPNSPLHF. For the CDR3, the DNA is TGTGCCAGCAGTTACTCCCCAGGGGGCCCGAATTCACCCCTCCACTTT.